This T cell receptor beta chain was identified during a study of CD8 T cells in Susac syndrome. Study results and limitations: The study recognized that the number of individuals in its TCR sequencing and HLA analysis was relatively small.

Of note for this clonotype: The antigen is undetermined.

The CDR3 has 13 amino acids. Germline CDR1 and CDR2: SGHAT and FQNNGV. V lost 6 bases to trimming and J lost 3 bases, with 12 bases between them. Sequencing of TCR beta covered CD8+ and CD4+ T cells obtained from blood. The multiple sclerosis control group was made up of treatment-naive patients with stable or active relapsing-remitting disease. When the RNA was reverse transcribed, random hexamers were used with an input of roughly 0.45 to 1 ug. Amplification of TCR beta CDR3 spanned 54 Vbeta and 13 Jbeta via immunoSEQ multiplex PCR. MiXCR was run by TCRdb on the immunoSEQ multiplex PCR reads, yielding one entry per CDR3 protein. The table lists around 130,000 distinct CDR3 sequences, approximately 79% of them singletons.

The rearrangement links TRBV11-2 to TRBJ2-7; unclear D gene. The sequenced sample was CD8+ T cells from PBMCs. The sequence derives from a human donor with multiple sclerosis. CDR3 sequence (DNA): TGTGCCAGCAGTTTATCAAGAAACTACGAGCAGTACGTC. It translates to CASSLSRNYEQYV.